This TCR beta chain comes out of a study of liver allograft versus peripheral blood T cells. Whole-study context: Recipients' peripheral blood served as the comparator for T cell receptor repertoires in transplanted livers.

This clonotype was detected only a few times. The CDR3 is 14 residues long. Trimming took off 5 bases at V and 9 bases at J, with 14 bases between the two ends. Germline V gives CDR1 PRHDT, CDR2 FYEKMQ (reference sequence). MiXCR, applied by TCRdb to the reads, yields one record per CDR3 protein. The sample has some 6,100 distinct CDR3 sequences; around 18% are singletons. The sequence was obtained from a human patient who had a liver transplant. T cells may partly derive from the graft donor. The gene calls are TRBV13 and TRBJ1-6; D gene ambiguous. Here the CDR3 DNA reads TGTGCCAGCAGCCCGGACCTGTTCAGTTCACCCCTCCACTTT. Amino acids: CASSPDLFSSPLHF.